This paragraph reports one TCR beta chain. Its binding antigen is unknown. No clone much larger than this one lies a single base away; base qualities are absent. This sample is part of a study of identifying expanded T cells in peripheral blood (dated by TCRdb to about 2019). Regarding the complete study: Separate aliquots of the same genomic DNA pool were sequenced to produce technical replicates, and four replicates were compared in pairs. The investigation overall reported the following: The authors expected that over much longer intervals, such as months to years, biological variance in healthy repertoires might increase even further. Across all healthy donors, variance in clone template counts between approximately two-week samples was found to increase significantly with total template count. The binomial model flagged about 1.3 differentially abundant clones between technical replicates, compared with about 16 over approximately two weeks and 19 over approximately four weeks. Across all healthy-donor time intervals, the beta-binomial model significantly cut both the number of clones called differentially abundant and the false-positive rate.

The immunoSEQ Assay, which relies on bias-controlled multiplex PCR amplification of genomic DNA, was used to profile TCRbeta CDR3 regions. The study's own analysis went as follows. To quantify the absolute abundance of each unique TCRbeta CDR3 region, the sequences were collapsed and filtered. Two models were used to test differential abundance: a binomial model (Fisher-equivalent) and a beta-binomial model that adds time-dependent variance fitted from healthy donors. Any clone with fewer than 5 combined templates was excluded, and a clone was called differentially abundant if its Benjamini-Hochberg FDR was below 0.01. The form v = (b*log(k)+a)^2 was used to model beta-binomial variance as a function of total template count across the two samples. In its TCRdb copy, this immuneACCESS table keeps in-frame sequences only and misses some clones. Where compared with another copy, unresolved V genes explain less than half of these, and the others have no known cause. V and J calls and clone size are those listed in that table; D and trimming were worked out from the DNA. The sample yields about 98,000 clones; 88% were counted once. The ten top clones hold 14% of the sample.

Trimming removed 2 bases from V and 6 bases from J, leaving 12 bases between the germline ends. Spanning cysteine to phenylalanine, the CDR3 consists of 14 amino acids. The sequence is cut down to CDR3 DNA, 42 bases in frame from base 1. From a lookup of the germline V gene, CDR1 and CDR2 are KGHSH and LQKENI. No immune events, such as infections, were documented for the healthy donors during the collection period. Healthy-donor blood repertoires served as a training cohort to calibrate time-dependent variance in a beta-binomial model of T-cell clone differential abundance. The training cohort included around 10 healthy donors, of whom 3 were female and 7 were male. Donor ages ranged from roughly 29 to 64 years, with an average of around 45 years. Whole blood, obtained from a commercial supplier, was collected from each healthy donor at three time points spaced approximately 13 days apart. For immunosequencing, genomic DNA was extracted from unsorted whole blood.

This TCR was sampled from a person between 18 and 75 years old in good health. The sequencing input was blood. Recombination linked TRBV18 to TRBJ2-3; TRBD1 is a possible D gene, resting on 6 matching bases. The nucleotides are TGTGCCAGCTCACCAAGGCAGGGGCCCGATACGCAGTATTTT. It is translated as CASSPRQGPDTQYF.